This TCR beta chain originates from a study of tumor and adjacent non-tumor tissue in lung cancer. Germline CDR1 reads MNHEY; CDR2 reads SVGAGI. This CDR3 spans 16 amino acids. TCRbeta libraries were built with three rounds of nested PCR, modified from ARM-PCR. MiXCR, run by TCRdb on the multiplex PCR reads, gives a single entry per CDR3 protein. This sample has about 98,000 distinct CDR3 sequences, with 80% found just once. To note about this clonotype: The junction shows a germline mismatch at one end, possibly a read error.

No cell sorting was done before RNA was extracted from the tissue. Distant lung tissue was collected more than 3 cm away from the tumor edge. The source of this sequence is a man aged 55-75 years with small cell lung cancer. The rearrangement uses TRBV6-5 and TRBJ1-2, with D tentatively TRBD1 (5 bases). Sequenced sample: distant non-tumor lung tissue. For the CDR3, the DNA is TGTTCCAGCAGTTATCCAGTGGGGGTTGGGGACTATGGCTACACCTTC. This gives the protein CSSSYPVGVGDYGYTF.